This T cell receptor beta chain was sequenced for a study of shared clonotypes between healthy human individuals (dated by TCRdb to the early 2020s). Broadly, across the study: A couple of women and a few men aged 18 to 49 years were included in the cohort. Different laboratories and diverse techniques were used to prepare libraries and sequence TCR repertoires, to increase sequencing depth and limit assay-specific biases. Blood TCR repertoires of about 5 healthy adults were deeply sequenced to estimate repertoire size and the extent of clonotype sharing between individuals. Leukapheresis yielded between about 0.8 and 8.9 billion PBMCs per donor. For each donor, CD4 naive and CD4 memory were each given three plates, CD8 naive was given two plates, and CD8 memory was given one plate.

Study-wide conclusions, independent of this receptor: The small number of donors limited the genetic and exposure-history diversity represented. Pairwise subsampling indicated that sequencing depth was expected to affect the degree of clonotype sharing among donors. Sampling was restricted to blood, and TCR repertoires in tissue are likely to differ from TCR repertoires in blood. Larger estimated clonotype richness was generally found for naive subsets than for memory subsets. Higher generation probabilities were observed for clonotypes shared by all four sorted-subset donors than for non-shared clonotypes. Across a few donors, about 5.2% of naive CD4, approximately 4% of naive CD8, roughly 2.3% of memory CD4, and about 0.4% of memory CD8 clonotypes were shared. Rarefaction of sorted-subset datasets indicated incomplete sequencing despite the large sequencing depth.

CD8 naive samples were obtained by positive selection for CCR7 among CD45RO-negative cells, yielding a CD45RA+CCR7+ population from which TemRA cells were excluded. Healthy HIV-negative adults with no recently reported acute infections or vaccinations were included as donors. Every donor was a Caucasian adult living in Nashville, Tennessee, USA. Blood was obtained by leukapheresis, after which PBMCs were separated by Ficoll-Histopaque density gradient centrifugation and cryopreserved in liquid nitrogen vapor phase. Analytical flow cytometry was used to check the purity and quantity of each magnetically sorted T cell population. Genomic DNA was isolated from every sorted fraction and measured by UV absorbance on a Nanodrop 2000c. TCR CDR3 regions were amplified from genomic DNA by multiplex PCR using the deep immunoSEQ assay. Genomic DNA extracted from each cell subset was distributed evenly over all wells of several immunoSEQ 96-well plates, and each plate served as one replicate. Each replicate PCR for sorted subsets received roughly 200 ng genomic DNA, equal to about 29,000 T cell genomes. Purified libraries were quantified with a Qubit 3.0 fluorometer, sized on a Bioanalyzer 2100, and re-quantified with the KAPA Library Quantification kit. A separate single-read 150-cycle Illumina NextSeq 550 flow cell was used to sequence each immunoSEQ 96-well plate. The original pipeline was this. Because the immunoSEQ output held only junctional sequences and lacked quality scores, the filtering could not match the filtering applied to full-length reads. Sequences were annotated with PyIR, a Python wrapper for IgBLAST v1.9, using IMGT germline references to assign V/J genes and CDR3. Any read was removed if the V/J assignment was weak (E-value above 1e-6), the CDR3 was missing, or the read contained stop codons, out-of-frame junctions, or ambiguous translated residues. V3J clonotypes were defined by identical inferred V gene, J gene, and CDR3 amino acid sequence. The percentage overlap between two repertoires was calculated by dividing the number of shared unique clonotypes by the size of the smaller repertoire. RTK rarefaction, the Chao1 estimator, and Recon v2.1 estimates of unobserved clonotypes were used to assess repertoire richness. Generation probabilities were computed with OLGA for all TCRbeta clonotypes obtained by the gDNA method from a handful of donors. TCRdb limited this immuneACCESS table to in-frame rearrangements with V and J called. A share of clones is missing; checked studies link under half to unresolved V genes, and the rest is unexplained. V and J calls and clone size are given by that table; D and trimming were obtained from the DNA. The sample data list some 2 million clones, and about 95% of these were observed just once. The ten top clones hold more than 0.95% of the sample.

On this clone: The target of this receptor is not known. The input lacks base qualities; no much larger clone sits a single base away.

Sequencing used naive CD8+ T cells sorted from blood. The cell subset or site label for this specimen denotes: CD45RA+CCR7+. This receptor was identified in a man aged 18 to 30 in good health.

The bases read TGTGCCAGCACCGACTGGCCGGGGGCGAACACTGAAGCTTTCTTT. Its coded protein is CASTDWPGANTEAFF. Here the chain combines TRBV5-4 and TRBJ1-1; the D gene is perhaps TRBD1, from 6 matching bases. Taken from cysteine to phenylalanine, the CDR3 has 15 residues. Only the CDR3 DNA stays, 45 bases, in frame from base 1. The CDR1 and CDR2 encoded by the germline V gene (reference sequence) are SGHNT and YYREEE. Trimming removed 6 bases from V and 1 base from J, leaving 16 bases between the germline ends.